One sample yielded the 31 T cell receptor beta chains listed below, sequenced in a study of T cells in Graves' hyperthyroidism and ophthalmopathy. Amplification yielded TCR beta CDR3 regions, with RNA transcripts as the source. Researchers ran a first-round RT-PCR on the TCR CDR3 using the HTBI primer set. TCRdb analysed the multiplex PCR reads with MiXCR anew, one entry per CDR3 protein. This table has some 370,000 distinct CDR3 sequences, approximately 18% appearing once. Sample: blood. These receptors were taken from a woman in her 30s with Graves' hyperthyroidism that later progressed to Graves' ophthalmopathy.

This rearrangement joins TRBV6-2 or TRBV6-3 to TRBJ1-1; TRBD1 might be the D (5 bases). Germline CDR1 reads MNHEY; CDR2 reads SVGEGT. Trimming removed 6 bases at V and 3 bases at J, with 17 bases between. The CDR3 extends over 15 amino acids. CDR3 amino acids: CASSPIYRGDTEAFF. For the CDR3, the DNA is TGTGCCAGCAGCCCAATATACCGAGGGGACACTGAAGCTTTCTTT.

This clonotype was counted at least ten times. The gene calls are TRBV20-1 and TRBJ2-5, with D perhaps assigned TRBD1 or TRBD2 (6 bases each). With 3 bases removed from V and 4 bases from J, the gap between germline ends came to 18 bases. CDR1 and CDR2 from the germline V gene are DFQATT and SNEGSKA (reference sequence). This CDR3 spans 15 amino acids. CDR3 in DNA: TGCAGTGCTAGCCGGGGCTTCGAGGGGGGAGAGACCCAGTACTTC. It yields the protein CSASRGFEGGETQYF.

This clonotype came up many times. The rearrangement uses TRBV9 and TRBJ2-2; D is possibly TRBD1 (6 bases). V gave up 5 bases and J gave up 2 bases, with 7 bases separating them. Germline V gene sequence: CDR1 SGDLS, CDR2 YYNGEE. CDR3 size: 13 residues. CDR3 sequence: CASSGTNTGELFF. For the CDR3, the DNA is TGTGCCAGCAGTGGGACAAACACCGGGGAGCTGTTTTTT.

In its sample, this clonotype was seen many times. This chain connects TRBV5-1 to TRBJ1-4, with no clear D. Trimming left V 5 bases short and J 1 base short, with 12 bases between. Looked up from germline, CDR1 is SGHRS and CDR2 is YFSETQ. The CDR3 contains 15 residues. CDR3 DNA sequence: TGCGCCAGCAGGCTGTCTTCGGTAACTAATGAAAAACTGTTTTTT. Translated, it gives CASRLSSVTNEKLFF.

This clonotype was seen ten or more times. The gene calls are TRBV5-1 and TRBJ2-7; 9 bases line up with TRBD2. CDR1 is SGHRS and CDR2 is YFSETQ in the germline V gene. The CDR3 has 15 residues. Germline trimming cut 5 bases from V and 1 base from J; bases unmatched to any gene: 7. The CDR3 sequence is CASRYIAGESYEQYF. As DNA, the CDR3 is TGCGCCAGCAGATATATAGCGGGAGAATCCTACGAGCAGTACTTC.

The V and J genes are TRBV9 and TRBJ2-3; 15 bases are a match to TRBD2. The CDR3 length is 18 residues. Germline assignment: CDR1 SGDLS and CDR2 YYNGEE. V was pared by 4 bases and J by 3 bases, with 9 bases of the junction left unmatched. CDR3 protein: CASSPGTSGGIETDTQYF. CDR3 nucleotides: TGTGCCAGCAGCCCCGGGACTAGCGGGGGGATAGAGACAGATACGCAGTATTTT.

The V gene is TRBV27, the J gene TRBJ1-1, with D perhaps matching TRBD1 (6 bases). The V end lost 1 base, the J end lost 7 bases, and 13 bases lay between the germline ends. Germline CDR1 MNHEY, CDR2 SMNVEV (reference sequence). CDR3 length: 14 residues. The CDR3 here is CASSLLTGRREAFF. CDR3 nucleotide sequence: TGTGCCAGCAGTTTATTAACAGGGAGACGTGAAGCTTTCTTT.

This clonotype turned up a few times. The chain employs TRBV4-1 and TRBJ2-1, with 12 bases matching TRBD1. V shed 2 bases and J 8 bases; nucleotides not matched to a gene: 7. The CDR3 is made up of 16 amino acids. Germline V gene sequence: CDR1 MGHRA, CDR2 YSYEKL. CDR3 coding DNA: TGCGCCAGCAGCCAACCCGGGACAGGGGGCATATATGAGCAGTTCTTC. Translated, it gives CASSQPGTGGIYEQFF.

This rearrangement joins TRBV19 to TRBJ1-1; D may be TRBD1 (5 bases). CDR1 LNHDA and CDR2 SQIVND come from the germline V gene (reference sequence). V gave up 7 bases and J gave up 11 bases, with 23 bases separating them. The CDR3 has 14 residues. CDR3 loop: CASTKRWDQGRAFF. CDR3 bases: TGTGCCAGTACCAAACGGTGGGATCAGGGAAGGGCTTTCTTT.

The rearrangement joins TRBV6-1 to TRBJ2-2; the D gene is possibly TRBD2 (5 bases). Germline V gene data show CDR1 as MNHNS and CDR2 as SASEGT. The CDR3 sequence is 15 residues long. The V end was cut by 8 bases, the J end by 9 bases, with 22 bases between. This chain's CDR3 is CASRTLEGRSWELFF. CDR3 nucleotides: TGTGCCAGCCGAACCCTCGAGGGCAGGAGCTGGGAGCTGTTTTTT.

The chain combines TRBV20-1 with TRBJ2-3; 8 nucleotides agree with TRBD2. Trimming took 2 bases from V and 1 from J; bases not matched to a gene: 17. Germline loops: CDR1 DFQATT, CDR2 SNEGSKA (reference sequence). The CDR3 covers 19 residues. The CDR3 DNA reads TGCAGTGCTAGATGGAGTGGGAGCGGGGGCCTGGAGGGCACAGATACGCAGTATTTT. Protein product: CSARWSGSGGLEGTDTQYF.

This clonotype has ten or more counts. The V call is TRBV7-9, the J call TRBJ1-3, with D maybe TRBD1 (6 bases). Trimming removed 6 bases at V and 4 bases at J, with 13 bases between. CDR3 length: 14 residues. The V gene's germline CDR1 is SEHNR and CDR2 FQNEAQ (reference sequence). The CDR3 DNA reads as TGTGCCAGCAGTCGGGACATGAGGGGAAACACCATATATTTT. Translation: CASSRDMRGNTIYF. Complete variable domain (other parts from reference TRBV7-9 and TRBJ1-3): DTGVSQNPRHKITKRGQNVTFRCDPISEHNRLYWYRQTLGQGPEFLTYFQNEAQLEKSRLLSDRFSAERPKGSFSTLEIQRTEQGDSAMYLCASSRDMRGNTIYFGEGSWLTVV.

Ten or more counts support this clonotype. This chain joins TRBV3-1 and TRBJ2-7; D could derive from TRBD1 or TRBD2 (5 bases each). CDR1 and CDR2 from the germline V gene are LGHDT and YNNKEL (reference sequence). Between the trimmed V and J ends, which lost 2 bases and 3 bases, there was a span of 14 bases. There are 15 residues in the CDR3. In DNA form, the CDR3 reads TGTGCCAGCAGCCAAAGAGGGGCTCCGTTCTACGAGCAGTACTTC. Encoded protein: CASSQRGAPFYEQYF.

This clonotype was picked up many times. The chain recombines TRBV10-3 with TRBJ1-1; 9 nucleotides agree with TRBD1. This CDR3 region has 16 residues. With V trimmed by 6 bases and J by 4 bases, 12 bases remained unmatched. CDR1 and CDR2 from the germline V gene are ENHRY and SYGVKD. CDR3 bases: TGTGCCATCAGGCAACCTGGGACAGGGCGTGCCACTGAAGCTTTCTTT. It yields the protein CAIRQPGTGRATEAFF.

The chain has TRBV28 and TRBJ1-5; D not certain. CDR3 length equals 15 residues. V was pared by 7 bases and J by 1 base, with 14 bases between. Germline V gene data show CDR1 as MDHEN and CDR2 as SYDVKM. Here the CDR3 DNA reads TGTGCCAGCATCACCCCTGGGTGGAGCAATCAGCCCCAGCATTTT. Encoded protein: CASITPGWSNQPQHF.

This clonotype was counted ten times or more. The V call is TRBV19, the J call TRBJ2-1; TRBD1 is a possible D gene (5 bases). The CDR3 is 14 amino acids. V was clipped by 1 base and J by 5 bases, with 9 bases between them. CDR1 is LNHDA and CDR2 is SQIVND in the germline V gene (reference sequence). The CDR3: CASSIGTLNNEQFF. CDR3 sequence (DNA): TGTGCCAGTAGTATAGGGACATTAAACAATGAGCAGTTCTTC.

This clonotype was seen ten or more times. The J gene is TRBJ2-2, the V gene TRBV19; D unresolved. The V and J ends lost 6 bases and 6 bases respectively, with 11 bases between them. Germline CDR1 LNHDA, CDR2 SQIVND (reference sequence). CDR3 size: 13 residues. CDR3 nucleotides: TGTGCCAGTAGGACCCACCGGTCCGGGGAGCTGTTTTTT. Its protein is CASRTHRSGELFF.

This clonotype was observed a few times. This sequence joins TRBV15 and TRBJ2-3, with TRBD1 as a possible D gene (5 bases). The germline V and J ends were trimmed by 6 bases and 6 bases, with 13 bases remaining between them. The V gene's germline CDR1 is LNHNV and CDR2 YYDKDF (reference sequence). This CDR3 has 13 residues. The CDR3 protein is CATSQGARDTQYF. The CDR3 DNA sequence: TGTGCCACCAGTCAGGGTGCAAGGGATACGCAGTATTTT.

The chain links TRBV30 to TRBJ2-2, with 7 bases identical to TRBD2. The CDR3 runs to 17 residues. CDR1 and CDR2 from the germline V gene are GTSNPN and SVGIG (reference sequence). Trimming removed 1 base from V and 4 bases from J; junction bases left unmatched: 12. DNA for the CDR3: TGTGCCTGGAGTGGGGGGGGGAAACTAGCAAGCACCGGGGAGCTGTTTTTT. This codes for CAWSGGGKLASTGELFF.

This clonotype was recorded many times. This sequence joins TRBV27 and TRBJ2-2; a possible D gene is TRBD2 (6 bases). Trimming stripped 3 bases from V and 8 bases from J, with 22 bases between. The V gene's germline CDR1 is MNHEY and CDR2 SMNVEV (reference sequence). The length of the CDR3 is 17 residues. The CDR3 DNA is TGTGCCAGCAGTTTTAGTTCCCGGGACTTTTATAGGGGGGAGCTGTTTTTT. Protein product: CASSFSSRDFYRGELFF.

This chain joins TRBV11-2 and TRBJ2-1, with 7 positions matching TRBD2. Germline lookup yields CDR1 SGHAT and CDR2 FQNNGV. J lost 8 bases, V lost 5 bases, and 9 bases had no gene match. This CDR3 is 14 amino acids long. This CDR3 reads CASSHGGSSYEQFF. The CDR3 DNA follows: TGTGCCAGCAGCCACGGCGGGAGTAGTTATGAGCAGTTCTTC.

This chain links TRBV19 with TRBJ1-3; no definite D call. This CDR3 contains 15 residues. V gave up 6 bases and J gave up 0 bases, with 12 bases separating them. From germline, CDR1 is LNHDA and CDR2 SQIVND (reference sequence). CDR3 sequence reads: CASSTSSFSGNTIYF. As DNA, the CDR3 is TGTGCCAGTAGCACCTCTTCGTTCTCTGGAAACACCATATATTTT.

At least ten counts were recorded for this clonotype. The CDR3 region has the DNA TGTGCCAGCAGCGGAGACTCCTACGAGCAGTACTTC. Translation: CASSGDSYEQYF. The gene calls are TRBV6-1 and TRBJ2-7; the D is unclear. Germline loops: CDR1 MNHNS, CDR2 SASEGT. Trimming took 6 bases from V and 0 from J, leaving 6 bases between them. The CDR3 loop spans 12 amino acids.

This clonotype was picked up a small number of times. The chain joins TRBV9 to TRBJ2-3; TRBD1 matches at 8 bases. CDR1 is SGDLS, CDR2 YYNGEE, per germline. V dropped 6 bases and J dropped 0; count of bases not matched to a gene: 9. The CDR3 contains 16 residues. The CDR3: CASTLTGTGSTDTQYF. CDR3 sequence (DNA): TGTGCCAGCACCCTGACCGGGACAGGAAGCACAGATACGCAGTATTTT.

The chain links TRBV20-1 to TRBJ2-3, with TRBD2 matching over 10 bases. V shed 1 base, J shed 2 bases, and the junction held 6 bases outside the gene matches. CDR1 is DFQATT and CDR2 is SNEGSKA in the germline V gene (reference sequence). This CDR3 contains 16 residues. CDR3 coding DNA: TGCAGTGCTAGAGCAGCGGGGGGGCAGGACACAGATACGCAGTATTTT. The encoded protein is CSARAAGGQDTDTQYF.

There are many counts of this clonotype. CDR3 in DNA: TGTGCCAGCAGCTTAGTGATGGGGACCACTGAAGCTTTCTTT. Amino acid sequence: CASSLVMGTTEAFF. The chain employs TRBV7-9 and TRBJ1-1; weak D call: TRBD1 (5 bases). V lost 1 base, J lost 4 bases, and 10 bases lay in between. The CDR3 runs 14 residues. Germline V gene lookup returns CDR1 SEHNR and CDR2 FQNEAQ (reference sequence).

Here the CDR3 reads CASSPSIHEKLFF. CDR3 DNA sequence: TGTGCCAGCAGCCCGAGTATCCATGAAAAACTGTTTTTT. The V gene is TRBV7-6, the J gene TRBJ1-4; the D is unclear. The CDR3 consists of 13 residues. Germline assignment: CDR1 SGHVS and CDR2 FNYEAQ. V dropped 5 bases and J dropped 6 bases, with 10 bases sitting between them.

This clonotype showed up just a few times. This may be a read error: a much more frequent sequence differs by one nucleotide. The J gene is TRBJ2-2, the V gene TRBV6-1; a possible D gene is TRBD2 (5 bases). Germline loops: CDR1 MNHNS, CDR2 SASEGT. The CDR3 sequence is 17 residues long. V lost 6 bases and J 3 bases, leaving 20 bases between the germline ends. Here the CDR3 DNA reads TGTGCCAGCAGCTCCGGTGGGCTAGCCAAAGACACCGGGGAGCTGTTTTTT. Translation gives CASSSGGLAKDTGELFF.

This clonotype was counted ten times or more. The chain combines TRBV10-1 with TRBJ1-1; D remains unclear. The V end was cut by 0 bases, the J end by 1 base, with 21 bases between. Germline V CDR1 and CDR2: WNHNN, SYGVQD (reference sequence). The CDR3 runs 19 residues. As DNA, the CDR3 is TGCGCCAGCAGTGAGTCGACCCTTCGCCCCGGGCAGTCGAACACTGAAGCTTTCTTT. Encoded protein: CASSESTLRPGQSNTEAFF.

This clonotype came up many times. The gene calls are TRBV20-1 and TRBJ2-7, with D tentatively TRBD1 or TRBD2 (6 bases each). CDR3 size: 14 residues. V was cut by 5 bases and J by 1 base, with 15 bases left in between. In germline, CDR1 is DFQATT, CDR2 SNEGSKA (reference sequence). Here the CDR3 reads CSASGGHGSYEQYF. CDR3 sequence (DNA): TGCAGTGCTTCCGGGGGCCATGGGTCCTACGAGCAGTACTTC.

This clonotype was seen many times. The V and J genes are TRBV28 and TRBJ1-2, with 7 nucleotides matching TRBD1. There are 17 residues in the CDR3. Germline loops: CDR1 MDHEN, CDR2 SYDVKM. The J segment lost 4 bases and the V segment lost 1 base, leaving 12 bases of the junction unmatched. CDR3 protein: CASSLSIQGGPPYGYTF. CDR3 DNA: TGTGCCAGCAGTTTATCTATCCAGGGGGGTCCCCCCTATGGCTACACCTTC.